This T cell receptor beta chain appears in the sequencing data of a study of cytomegalovirus exposure and HLA in healthy donors. Comments on this clone: The antigen is unknown.

Primers included in the PCR were 60 Vbeta and 13 Jbeta primers. Repertoires were generated with immunoSEQ multiplex PCR, while TCRdb's copy carries only in-frame clones and drops some. The repertoire has some 190,000 clones, 85% of them found once; the top ten carry 1%. Germline V gene sequence: CDR1 LGHNA, CDR2 YNFKEQ. This CDR3 contains 16 residues. V gave up 5 bases and J gave up 2 bases; unmatched junction bases: 4. Findings and limits, study-wide: An apparent linkage of common viral pathogens to several of the most significant clusters emerged in a later analysis.

This sequence was found in a boy aged 2-15 years in good health and CMV-seronegative. V gene TRBV4-2 combines with J gene TRBJ2-3; 13 nucleotides match TRBD2. The sequencing sample was made of PBMCs. In DNA, the CDR3 is TGTGCCAGCAGCTCTGGGACTAGCGGGGACACAGATACGCAGTATTTT. It translates to CASSSGTSGDTDTQYF.